The clone carrying this T cell receptor (beta chain) was seen only once. What it recognizes is unknown. The sample is drawn from a study of identifying expanded T cells in peripheral blood. Study outcomes and limitations: Variance in clone template counts between approximately 2-week samples significantly increased with total template count across all healthy donors.

Produced via immunoSEQ multiplex PCR; TCRdb's table is partial and in-frame only. The sample has under 150,000 clones, less than 90% seen once; the top ten hold 8.4%. This CDR3 comprises 14 residues. The ends lost 8 bases at V and 10 bases at J; junction bases unmatched: 11. In germline, CDR1 is SGHTA, CDR2 FQGNSA. V is TRBV7-2 and J is TRBJ2-1; 10 nucleotides align to TRBD1. Sequenced material: blood. The receptor was derived from a person between 18 and 75 years old in good health. The CDR3 DNA sequence: TGTGCCAGCGATAGGACAGGGGGGACTGGGGAGCAGTTCTTC. This encodes CASDRTGGTGEQFF.